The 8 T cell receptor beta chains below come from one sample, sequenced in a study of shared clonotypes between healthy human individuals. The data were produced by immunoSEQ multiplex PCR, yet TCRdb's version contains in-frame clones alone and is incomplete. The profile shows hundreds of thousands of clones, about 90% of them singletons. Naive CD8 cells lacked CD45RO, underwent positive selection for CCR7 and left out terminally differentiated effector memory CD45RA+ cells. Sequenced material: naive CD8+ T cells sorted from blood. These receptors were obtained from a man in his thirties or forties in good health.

CDR3 protein: CASRGDSTDTQYF. CDR3 sequence (DNA): TGTGCCAGCAGAGGCGATAGCACAGATACGCAGTATTTT. The V and J genes are TRBV7-6 and TRBJ2-3; D is uncertain. This CDR3 has 13 residues. Trimming removed 6 bases from V and 0 bases from J, with 7 bases in between. The V gene's germline CDR1 is SGHVS and CDR2 FNYEAQ.

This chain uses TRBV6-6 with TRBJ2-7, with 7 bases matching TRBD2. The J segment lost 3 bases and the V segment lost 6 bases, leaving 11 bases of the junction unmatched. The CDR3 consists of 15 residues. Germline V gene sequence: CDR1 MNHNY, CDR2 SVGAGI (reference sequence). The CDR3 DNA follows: TGTGCCAGCAGATTATCGGCCCAGCGGGGCTACGAGCAGTACTTC. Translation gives CASRLSAQRGYEQYF.

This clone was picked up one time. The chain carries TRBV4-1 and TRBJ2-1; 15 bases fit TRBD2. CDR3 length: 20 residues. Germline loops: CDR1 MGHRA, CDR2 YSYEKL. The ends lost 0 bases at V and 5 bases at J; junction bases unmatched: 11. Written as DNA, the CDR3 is TGCGCCAGCAGCCAAGATATGGGACTAGCGGGAGGCGACCTCGACAATGAGCAGTTCTTC. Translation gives CASSQDMGLAGGDLDNEQFF.

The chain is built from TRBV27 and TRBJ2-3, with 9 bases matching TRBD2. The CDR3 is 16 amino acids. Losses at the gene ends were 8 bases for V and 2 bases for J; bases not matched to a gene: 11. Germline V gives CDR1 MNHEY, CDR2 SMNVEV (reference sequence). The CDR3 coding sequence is TGTGCCAGCGGAGGGGGGCTAGCGGGACTCACAGATACGCAGTATTTT. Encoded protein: CASGGGLAGLTDTQYF.

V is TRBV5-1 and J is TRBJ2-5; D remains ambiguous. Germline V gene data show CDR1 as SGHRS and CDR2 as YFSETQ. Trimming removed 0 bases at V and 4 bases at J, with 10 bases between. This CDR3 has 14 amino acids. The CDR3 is CASSLAVGLETQYF. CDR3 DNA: TGCGCCAGCAGCTTGGCCGTAGGTCTAGAGACCCAGTACTTC.

The CDR3 DNA follows: TGTGCCAGCAGTGAAGGAAGCTCTGGGGCCAACGTCCTGACTTTC. It codes for CASSEGSSGANVLTF. The V and J genes are TRBV6-1 and TRBJ2-6; D uncertain. The CDR3 sequence is 15 residues long. Trimming cost V 1 base and J 0 bases, with 4 bases left between them. CDR1 MNHNS and CDR2 SASEGT come from the germline V gene.

The CDR3 DNA is TGTGCCAGCTCACCAGTCGGACGGACCCCGGAGGCTTTCTTT. It is translated as CASSPVGRTPEAFF. The V gene is TRBV18, the J gene TRBJ1-1; D unresolved. CDR3 size: 14 residues. The ends were cut back, 2 bases at V and 11 bases at J, with 18 bases in the middle. Germline V gene data show CDR1 as KGHSH and CDR2 as LQKENI. Using reference TRBV18 and TRBJ1-1 for the parts outside the CDR3, the full variable domain is NAGVMQNPRHLVRRRGQEARLRCSPMKGHSHVYWYRQLPEEGLKFMVYLQKENIIDESGMPKERFSAEFPKEGPSILRIQQVVRGDSAAYFCASSPVGRTPEAFFGQGTRLTVV.

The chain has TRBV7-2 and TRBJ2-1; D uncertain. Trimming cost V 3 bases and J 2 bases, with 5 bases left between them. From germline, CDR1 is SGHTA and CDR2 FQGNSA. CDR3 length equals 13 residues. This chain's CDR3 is CASSFGPYNEQFF. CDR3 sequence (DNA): TGTGCCAGCAGCTTCGGACCCTACAATGAGCAGTTCTTC. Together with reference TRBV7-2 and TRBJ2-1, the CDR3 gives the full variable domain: GAGVSQSPSNKVTEKGKDVELRCDPISGHTALYWYRQSLGQGLEFLIYFQGNSAPDKSGLPSDRFSAERTGGSVSTLTIQRTQQEDSAVYLCASSFGPYNEQFFGPGTRLTVL.